The 11 T cell receptor beta chains presented below share a single source sample, sequenced in a study of regulatory T cells in long-lasting Graves disease. Investigators prepared the TCR beta libraries by applying iRepertoire HTBI primers and Arm-PCR of CDR3 regions. MiXCR, applied by TCRdb to the multiplex PCR reads, yields one record per CDR3 protein. The top ten hold more than 10% of the sample, which has approximately 480,000 distinct CDR3 sequences, about a sixth seen once. The time point denotes: newly diagnosed GD, antithyroid drugs for less than 3 months. There was RNA extracted from PBMCs, and the TCR library was made from it. The data also belong to a second study, concerning T cells in Graves' hyperthyroidism and ophthalmopathy.

The sequencing used peripheral blood mononuclear cells (PBMCs), collected at new diagnosis, from a patient treated with antithyroid drugs. The receptors were sampled from a man aged 35-49 years with Graves disease.

This clonotype was seen many times. The J gene is TRBJ1-2, the V gene TRBV28; the match to TRBD1 covers 8 bases. Trimming removed 5 bases from V and 5 bases from J; junction bases left unmatched: 16. CDR3 length: 17 residues. Per germline, CDR1 MDHEN and CDR2 SYDVKM. CDR3 protein: CASSQARRTGREYGYTF. DNA for the CDR3: TGTGCCAGCAGTCAGGCCCGTCGGACAGGGCGGGAATATGGCTACACCTTC.

This clonotype showed up many times. V gene TRBV7-9 combines with J gene TRBJ2-3; 7 nucleotides line up with TRBD2. The junction had 5 bases not matched to a gene; V was cut back by 3 bases and J by 2 bases. Germline CDR1 and CDR2: SEHNR and FQNEAQ (reference sequence). The CDR3 has 15 amino acids. The CDR3 loop is CASSFKAGLTDTQYF. In nucleotides, the CDR3 is TGTGCCAGCAGCTTCAAAGCGGGGCTCACAGATACGCAGTATTTT.

This clonotype was seen many times. The V and J genes are TRBV2 and TRBJ2-1; 9 positions match TRBD1. This CDR3 comprises 14 residues. Germline CDR1 is SNHLY and CDR2 is FYNNEI. Trimming cost V 6 bases and J 6 bases; bases outside gene matches: 6. Here the CDR3 reads CASRGTGFVNEQFF. The CDR3 DNA follows: TGTGCCAGCAGGGGGACAGGGTTTGTCAATGAGCAGTTCTTC.

This clonotype was counted many times. This chain joins TRBV29-1 and TRBJ2-7; 9 positions match TRBD2. The CDR3 has 14 residues. J gave up 5 bases and V 4 bases, and 9 bases lay outside the gene matches. Germline V gene lookup returns CDR1 SQVTM and CDR2 ANQGSEA. DNA for the CDR3: TGCAGCGTTGCGGTTAGCGGGAGTTTCGACGAGCAGTACTTC. Protein: CSVAVSGSFDEQYF.

This clonotype was recorded many times. The chain joins TRBV20-1 to TRBJ2-7; tentative D call: TRBD2 (5 bases). The V gene's germline CDR1 is DFQATT and CDR2 SNEGSKA (reference sequence). Trimming cost V 0 bases and J 0 bases, with 12 bases left between them. The CDR3 sequence is 15 residues long. CDR3 sequence (DNA): TGCAGTGCTAGAGATCCCAGCGGACTCTCCTACGAGCAGTACTTC. Translated, it gives CSARDPSGLSYEQYF.

The J gene is TRBJ2-6, the V gene TRBV13; the D gene is possibly TRBD2 (6 bases). CDR3 length equals 16 residues. The germline gives CDR1 PRHDT, CDR2 FYEKMQ (reference sequence). V was trimmed by 1 base and J by 0 bases, leaving 7 bases between them. The DNA for the CDR3 is TGTGCCAGCAGCTTAGAGGAGGGCTCTGGGGCCAACGTCCTGACTTTC. Its translation: CASSLEEGSGANVLTF.

This clonotype was counted at least ten times. V gene TRBV28 combines with J gene TRBJ2-3; 9 bases line up with TRBD2. CDR3 size: 15 residues. Trimming at V came to 3 bases and at J to 2 bases, leaving 3 bases not matched to a gene. CDR1 is MDHEN, CDR2 SYDVKM, per germline. CDR3 in DNA: TGTGCCAGCAGTTTCGGCGGGAGGGTCACAGATACGCAGTATTTT. Residues: CASSFGGRVTDTQYF.

This clonotype was counted at least ten times. The chain combines TRBV11-1 with TRBJ2-1; 8 bases line up with TRBD2. CDR1 SGHAT and CDR2 FQDESV come from the germline V gene (reference sequence). The CDR3 contains 15 residues. Germline trimming cut 2 bases from V and 7 bases from J; bases unmatched to any gene: 7. Here the CDR3 reads CASSLSGRGSNEQFF. The CDR3, as DNA: TGTGCCAGCAGCTTAAGCGGGAGAGGTAGTAATGAGCAGTTCTTC.

In its sample, this clonotype was seen many times. The chain employs TRBV4-1 and TRBJ2-7; 8 nucleotides align to TRBD2. Germline loops: CDR1 MGHRA, CDR2 YSYEKL. With V trimmed by 0 bases and J by 1 base, 8 bases remained unmatched. There are 17 residues in the CDR3. The CDR3: CASSQDREGYPSYEQYF. For the CDR3, the DNA is TGCGCCAGCAGCCAAGATCGGGAGGGCTACCCTTCCTACGAGCAGTACTTC.

Comments on this clonotype: This may be a read error, as it is one base from a much larger clone. The chain joins TRBV11-2 to TRBJ2-2; D is possibly TRBD1 (5 bases). CDR1 SGHAT and CDR2 FQNNGV come from the germline V gene. V was clipped by 5 bases and J by 3 bases, with 16 bases between them. CDR3 size: 16 residues. CDR3: CASSIWGRRHTGELFF. The CDR3 DNA is TGTGCCAGCAGCATATGGGGCCGGCGACACACCGGGGAGCTGTTTTTT.

Details on this clonotype: A read error may produce the germline difference seen at one junction end. The chain joins TRBV5-1 to TRBJ2-1; 10 nucleotides match TRBD2. The CDR3 sequence is 16 residues long. Germline V CDR1 and CDR2: SGHRS, YFSETQ. The CDR3 DNA sequence: TGTGCCAGCAGCGTATCTAGCGGGAGTGAGTACAATGAGCAGTTCTTC. This sequence encodes CASSVSSGSEYNEQFF.